This is a list of T cell receptor beta chains from one sample in a study of control samples from healthy donors and cancer patients. Generated by immunoSEQ multiplex PCR, the TCRdb table keeps only in-frame clones and is missing some. The top ten hold 8.6% of the sample, which has about 130,000 clones, approximately 89% seen once. Specimen: blood. Source of these receptors: a man aged 18 to 29 in good health. The CDR3 runs from the conserved cysteine through the conserved F or W. A D gene is named only where the DNA matches it firmly. Where a row states a size, it is once, few, many or the class of an expanded clone; other rows omit it.

TRBD1	TRBV6-2/TRBV6-3	NA	TRBJ1-5	CASSLQTGNQPQHF	TGTGCCAGCAGTTTACAGACAGGGAATCAGCCCCAGCATTTT
NA	TRBV10-1	once	TRBJ2-7	CASSEIGSEGQYF	TGCGCCAGCAGTGAGATTGGGAGCGAAGGGCAGTACTTC
NA	TRBV7-2	NA	TRBJ2-1	CASSLSGSYNEQFF	TGTGCCAGCAGCTTATCAGGGTCCTACAATGAGCAGTTCTTC
TRBD1	TRBV4-1	NA	TRBJ2-7	CASSQAPGQGIYEQYF	TGCGCCAGCAGCCAAGCCCCAGGACAGGGTATTTACGAGCAGTACTTC
TRBD1	TRBV7-3	NA	TRBJ1-2	CASSSPGTGVSGYTF	TGTGCCAGCAGCTCCCCCGGGACAGGGGTCTCTGGCTACACCTTC
NA	TRBV10-2	NA	TRBJ1-1	CASSEGNPAFF	TGCGCCAGCAGTGAGGGTAACCCGGCTTTCTTT
NA	TRBV19	NA	TRBJ1-5	CASSIPGPSNQPQHF	TGTGCCAGTAGTATTCCAGGGCCGAGCAATCAGCCCCAGCATTTT
NA	TRBV10-3	few	TRBJ2-3	CAIRDLDGTDTQYF	TGTGCCATCAGGGACTTGGATGGCACAGATACGCAGTATTTT
NA	TRBV18	NA	TRBJ2-7	CASSPRGNALYEQYF	TGTGCCAGCTCACCAAGGGGCAATGCCCTCTACGAGCAGTACTTC
TRBD2	TRBV9	NA	TRBJ2-7	CASSPTSGGPPYEQYF	TGTGCCAGCAGCCCGACTAGCGGGGGTCCTCCCTACGAGCAGTACTTC
NA	TRBV10-3	NA	TRBJ1-5	CAISESALDNQPQHF	TGTGCCATCAGTGAGTCGGCGTTGGATAATCAGCCCCAGCATTTT
NA	TRBV27	NA	TRBJ2-7	CASMRDRGYEQYF	TGTGCCAGCATGAGGGACCGGGGCTACGAGCAGTACTTC
NA	TRBV6-5	NA	TRBJ2-3	CASSPGTQSTDTQYF	TGTGCCAGCAGCCCCGGGACCCAGAGCACAGATACGCAGTATTTT
TRBD1	TRBV9	NA	TRBJ1-2	CASSAPPGTGNHYGYTF	TGTGCCAGCAGCGCACCCCCCGGGACAGGAAATCACTATGGCTACACCTTC
NA	TRBV27	NA	TRBJ1-2	CASSSRQNYGYTF	TGTGCCAGCAGTTCGCGACAGAACTATGGCTACACCTTC
TRBD1	TRBV7-2	NA	TRBJ1-5	CASSPFGTGSSQPQHF	TGTGCCAGCAGCCCCTTCGGGACAGGGTCAAGTCAGCCCCAGCATTTT
NA	TRBV5-1	NA	TRBJ2-3	CASSSYNFGPLADTQYF	TGCGCCAGCAGCAGTTACAACTTTGGACCATTGGCAGATACGCAGTATTTT
NA	TRBV5-5	NA	TRBJ2-2	CASSFCPEPLGELFF	TGTGCCAGCAGCTTTTGTCCAGAACCTTTAGGGGAGCTGTTTTTT
TRBD2	TRBV7-6	NA	TRBJ2-3	CASSLLAGGPTDTQYF	TGTGCCAGCAGCTTACTAGCGGGGGGGCCCACAGATACGCAGTATTTT
TRBD2	TRBV10-1	NA	TRBJ2-3	CASSAGTSGVGADTQYF	TGCGCCAGCAGTGCCGGGACTAGCGGGGTTGGTGCAGATACGCAGTATTTT
TRBD1	TRBV5-1	NA	TRBJ1-1	CAGSLVFRGRTEAFF	TGCGCCGGCAGCTTGGTTTTCAGGGGGCGAACTGAAGCTTTCTTT
NA	TRBV4-2	NA	TRBJ1-3	CASSQALFRGNTIYF	TGTGCCAGCAGCCAGGCTCTTTTCCGCGGAAACACCATATATTTT
TRBD2	TRBV2	NA	TRBJ2-1	CVSRGGLVGNEQFF	TGTGTCAGCAGAGGGGGACTAGTGGGAAATGAGCAGTTCTTC
NA	TRBV19	NA	TRBJ2-7	CASSTHSPQGGEQYF	TGTGCCAGTAGTACACATAGCCCGCAGGGCGGCGAGCAGTACTTC
NA	TRBV6-5	NA	TRBJ2-7	CASSSSRYEQYF	TGTGCCAGCAGTTCCTCCCGGTACGAGCAGTACTTC
TRBD1	TRBV5-1	NA	TRBJ1-4	CASSLEGGQGAEKLFF	TGCGCCAGCAGCTTGGAAGGGGGACAGGGGGCTGAAAAACTGTTTTTT
NA	TRBV6-4	NA	TRBJ2-3	CASSEFMGQNANTQYF	TGTGCCAGCAGTGAGTTCATGGGCCAAAATGCGAATACGCAGTATTTT
TRBD1	TRBV9	NA	TRBJ1-2	CASSARQGPYERTF	TGTGCCAGCAGCGCCAGACAGGGCCCCTATGAGCGCACCTTC
NA	TRBV19	NA	TRBJ1-1	CASSITNGPEAFF	TGTGCCAGTAGTATCACCAACGGGCCTGAAGCTTTCTTT
NA	TRBV9	NA	TRBJ1-1	CASSVRGSGTQAGEAFF	TGTGCCAGCAGCGTAAGGGGATCCGGGACCCAGGCCGGTGAAGCTTTCTTT
NA	TRBV7-2	NA	TRBJ2-1	CASGGAAFYNEQFF	TGTGCCAGCGGGGGCGCCGCCTTTTACAATGAGCAGTTCTTC
NA	TRBV2	NA	TRBJ1-4	CASSDWGGVEKLFF	TGTGCCAGCAGTGATTGGGGTGGGGTCGAAAAACTGTTTTTT
NA	TRBV27	NA	TRBJ1-1	CASINSNTEAFF	TGTGCCAGCATTAACAGCAACACTGAAGCTTTCTTT
TRBD1	TRBV3-1/TRBV3-2	few	TRBJ2-1	CASSQPSQGDEQFF	TGTGCCAGCAGCCAACCCTCACAGGGGGATGAGCAGTTCTTC
NA	TRBV20-1	NA	TRBJ1-3	CSASRASSGNTIYF	TGCAGTGCTAGTCGGGCGTCCTCTGGAAACACCATATATTTT
NA	TRBV11-2	NA	TRBJ1-3	CASSLGRFSSGNTIYF	TGTGCCAGCAGCTTAGGAAGATTCAGTTCTGGAAACACCATATATTTT
NA	TRBV7-8	few	TRBJ2-7	CASSFWGEQYF	TGTGCCAGCAGCTTTTGGGGCGAGCAGTACTTC
NA	TRBV5-4	NA	TRBJ2-2	CASSLGLAGTMNTGELFF	TGTGCCAGCAGCTTGGGTTTAGCCGGGACAATGAACACCGGGGAGCTGTTTTTT
NA	TRBV7-9	NA	TRBJ2-1	CASSLLWRGEQFF	TGTGCCAGCAGCTTATTGTGGCGGGGTGAGCAGTTCTTC
NA	TRBV5-1	NA	TRBJ1-2	CASSVTVNYGYTF	TGCGCCAGCAGCGTGACAGTGAACTATGGCTACACCTTC
NA	TRBV9	NA	TRBJ1-6	CASSEGDYNSPLHF	TGTGCCAGCAGCGAGGGAGATTATAATTCACCCCTCCACTTT
NA	TRBV30	once	TRBJ1-4	CASGDGKDLEKLFF	TGTGCCTCGGGGGACGGCAAGGACCTAGAAAAACTGTTTTTT
TRBD2	TRBV7-9	NA	TRBJ2-2	CASGREGSNTGELFF	TGTGCCAGCGGAAGGGAGGGTTCGAACACCGGGGAGCTGTTTTTT
NA	TRBV7-6	NA	TRBJ2-7	CASSPRQDPYEQYF	TGTGCCAGCAGCCCCCGACAGGACCCCTACGAGCAGTACTTC
NA	TRBV6-5	NA	TRBJ1-4	CASSNTGNNEKLFF	TGTGCCAGCAGTAATACAGGGAATAATGAAAAACTGTTTTTT
NA	TRBV29-1	NA	TRBJ1-1	CSVHRVLNTEAFF	TGCAGCGTTCACAGGGTTTTGAACACTGAAGCTTTCTTT
TRBD1	TRBV29-1	NA	TRBJ1-2	CSVDTRDRAPTNYGYTF	TGCAGCGTTGACACCCGGGACAGGGCCCCGACTAACTATGGCTACACCTTC
NA	TRBV7-9	NA	TRBJ2-3	CASSATETSTDTQYF	TGTGCCAGCAGCGCAACAGAAACTAGCACAGATACGCAGTATTTT
NA	TRBV6-5	NA	TRBJ1-5	CASTGRSNQPQHF	TGTGCCAGCACGGGGAGGAGCAATCAGCCCCAGCATTTT
TRBD1	TRBV24-1	NA	TRBJ1-2	CATSDPRRTGSYTF	TGTGCCACCAGTGACCCGAGAAGGACAGGGAGCTACACCTTC
NA	TRBV9	NA	TRBJ1-1	CASSGRDGEAEAFF	TGTGCCAGCAGCGGAAGGGACGGGGAGGCTGAAGCTTTCTTT
TRBD1	TRBV5-1	NA	TRBJ1-2	CASRRTGGYGYTF	TGCGCCAGCCGACGGACAGGGGGCTATGGCTACACCTTC
NA	TRBV19	NA	TRBJ1-4	CASRGHPNEKLFF	TGTGCCAGTAGGGGACACCCTAATGAAAAACTGTTTTTT